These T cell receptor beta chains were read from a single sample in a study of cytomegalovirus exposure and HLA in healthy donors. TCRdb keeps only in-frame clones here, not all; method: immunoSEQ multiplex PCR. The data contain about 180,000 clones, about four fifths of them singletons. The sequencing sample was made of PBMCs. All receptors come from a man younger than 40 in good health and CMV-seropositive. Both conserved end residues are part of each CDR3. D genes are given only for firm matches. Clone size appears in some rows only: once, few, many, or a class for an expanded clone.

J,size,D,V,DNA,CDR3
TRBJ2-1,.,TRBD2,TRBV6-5,TGTGCCAGCAGTTACCGGGGGGGAGGGGTAAATGAGCAGTTCTTC,CASSYRGGGVNEQFF
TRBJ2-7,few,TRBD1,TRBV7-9,TGTGCCAGCAGCTCCGACCGGACAGGGACCGACGAGCAGTACTTC,CASSSDRTGTDEQYF
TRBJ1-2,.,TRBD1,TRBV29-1,TGCAGCGTTGATCAAAGATTTACAGGGGCCGACTATGGCTACACCTTC,CSVDQRFTGADYGYTF
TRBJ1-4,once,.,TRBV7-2,TGTGCCAGCAGCTCGCAGGCCCTAACTAATGAAAAACTGTTTTTT,CASSSQALTNEKLFF
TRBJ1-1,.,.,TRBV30,TGTGCCGGGATGGGGGGCACTGAAGCTTTCTTT,CAGMGGTEAFF
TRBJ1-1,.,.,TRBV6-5,TGTGCCAGCAGTTACTCGCCGGTTCCGGAGAATGAAGCTTTCTTT,CASSYSPVPENEAFF
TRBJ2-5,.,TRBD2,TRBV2,TGTGCCAGCAGCCCCCTGAGCGGGGTCCAAGAGACCCAGTACTTC,CASSPLSGVQETQYF
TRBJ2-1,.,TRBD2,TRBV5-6,TGTGCCAGCAGCTTACCCTTGGGAGGGCGATCCTACAATGAGCAGTTCTTC,CASSLPLGGRSYNEQFF
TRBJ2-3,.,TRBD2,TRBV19,TGTGCCAGTAGTATAACGGCGGGAGGGCCTCCAGATACGCAGTATTTT,CASSITAGGPPDTQYF
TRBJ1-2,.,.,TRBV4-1,TGCGCCAGCAGCCAAGATGGTCTAGGGGGGGCGCTCAACTATGGCTACACCTTC,CASSQDGLGGALNYGYTF
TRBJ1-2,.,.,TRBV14,TGTGCCAGCAGCCAAGAGTCGATAGGGGGAAGATATGGCTACACCTTC,CASSQESIGGRYGYTF
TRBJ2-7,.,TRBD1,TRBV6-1,TGTGCCACAGGGGGCCTGGGTGTCGAGCAGTACTTC,CATGGLGVEQYF
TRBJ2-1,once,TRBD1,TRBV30,TGTGCCTGGAGTGTAAGGCAGGGGGAATGGTATTACAATGAGCAGTTCTTC,CAWSVRQGEWYYNEQFF
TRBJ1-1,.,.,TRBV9,TGTGCCAGCAGCGCGGCAGACTTCCACACTGAAGCTTTCTTT,CASSAADFHTEAFF
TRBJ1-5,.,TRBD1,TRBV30,TGTGCCTGGCCACGCCGGGACAGCGTCTATAGCAATCAGCCCCAGCATTTT,CAWPRRDSVYSNQPQHF
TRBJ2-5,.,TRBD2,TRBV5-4,TGTGCCAGCAGCTTGGGGCGGGAGGGCCGTAAGACCCAGTACTTC,CASSLGREGRKTQYF
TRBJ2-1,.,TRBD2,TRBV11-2,TGTGCCAGCAGCTTAGTGGGTAGCGGGGGGTACAATGAGCAGTTCTTC,CASSLVGSGGYNEQFF
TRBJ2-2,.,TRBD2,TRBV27,TGTGCCAGCAGTCCGGGACTAGCGGGGTCCGGGGAGCTGTTTTTT,CASSPGLAGSGELFF
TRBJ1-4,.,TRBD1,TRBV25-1,TGTGCCAGCAGTCCTGAGGGGGCTCGTGAAAAACTGTTTTTT,CASSPEGAREKLFF
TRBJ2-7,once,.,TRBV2,TGTGCCAGCAAAAGTGACAGCTACGAGCAGTACTTC,CASKSDSYEQYF
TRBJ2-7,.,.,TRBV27,TGTGCCAGCAGTTTATCCTTCACCGGGGAGACCTACGAGCAGTACTTC,CASSLSFTGETYEQYF
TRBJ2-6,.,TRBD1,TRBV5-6,TGTGCCAGCAGTCGCGACAGGGGCTCTGGGGCCAACGTCCTGACTTTC,CASSRDRGSGANVLTF
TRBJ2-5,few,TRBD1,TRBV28,TGTGCCAGCAGTTTATGGCCGGGACAGGGGACCCAAGAGACCCAGTACTTC,CASSLWPGQGTQETQYF
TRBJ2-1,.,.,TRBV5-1,TGCGCCAGCAGCTGGAGGGCACTAGCTTCCTACAATGAGCAGTTCTTC,CASSWRALASYNEQFF
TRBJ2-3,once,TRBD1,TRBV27,TGTGCCAGCACCCTGCGGACAGGGGGGGGAAATACGCAGTATTTT,CASTLRTGGGNTQYF
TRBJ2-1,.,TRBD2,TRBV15,TGTGCCACCAGCCGGGGGCGGGAGGGAAAATACAATGAGCAGTTCTTC,CATSRGREGKYNEQFF
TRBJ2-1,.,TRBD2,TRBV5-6,TGTGCCAGCACCCGACGGGAGGGCTACAATGAGCAGTTCTTC,CASTRREGYNEQFF
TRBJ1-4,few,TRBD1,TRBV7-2,TGTGCCAGCAGCTTCCAGGACAGGGAGGGTGAAAAACTGTTTTTT,CASSFQDREGEKLFF
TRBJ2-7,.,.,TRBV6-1,TGTGCCAGCAGTGAACGCAGTTTAGCTTACGAGCAGTACTTC,CASSERSLAYEQYF
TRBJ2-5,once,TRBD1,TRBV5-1,TGCGCCAGCAGCCCCGAAATAAGGGGGCGTGGAGAGACCCAGTACTTC,CASSPEIRGRGETQYF
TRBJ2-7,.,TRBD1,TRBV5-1,TGCGCCAGCAGCTTGGCTACAGGGGGCAGCTACGAGCAGTACTTC,CASSLATGGSYEQYF
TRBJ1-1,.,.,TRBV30,TGTGCCTGGGGGATTACAGGGCCCACTGAAGCTTTCTTT,CAWGITGPTEAFF